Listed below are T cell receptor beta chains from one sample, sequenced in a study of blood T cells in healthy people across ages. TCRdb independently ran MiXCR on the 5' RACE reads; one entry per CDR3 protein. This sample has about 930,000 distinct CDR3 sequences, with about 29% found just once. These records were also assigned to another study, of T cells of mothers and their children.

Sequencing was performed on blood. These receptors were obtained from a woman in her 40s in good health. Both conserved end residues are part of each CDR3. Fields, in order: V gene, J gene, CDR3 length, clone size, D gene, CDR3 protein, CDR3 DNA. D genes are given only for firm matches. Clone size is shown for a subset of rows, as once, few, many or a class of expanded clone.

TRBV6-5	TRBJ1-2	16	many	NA	CASSRRQGNGYYGYTF	TGTGCCAGCAGCAGACGGCAGGGCAATGGTTATTATGGCTACACCTTC
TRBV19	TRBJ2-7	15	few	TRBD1	CASSITTGVMNEQYF	TGTGCCAGTAGTATAACGACAGGGGTTATGAACGAGCAGTACTTC
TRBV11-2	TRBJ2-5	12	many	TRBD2	CASGGLGETQYF	TGTGCTAGCGGGGGCCTGGGGGAGACCCAGTACTTC
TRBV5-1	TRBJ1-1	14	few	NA	CASSLAAGSPEAFF	TGCGCCAGCAGCTTGGCGGCGGGAAGCCCTGAAGCTTTCTTT
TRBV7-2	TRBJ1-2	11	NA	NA	CASSPGIGCTF	TGTGCCAGCAGCCCAGGGATAGGCTGCACCTTC
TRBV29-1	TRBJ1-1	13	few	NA	CSVDTSGNTEAFF	TGCAGCGTTGATACCTCTGGGAACACTGAAGCTTTCTTT
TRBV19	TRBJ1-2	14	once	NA	CASRRPRQTYGYTF	TGTGCCAGTAGACGCCCCAGACAGACCTATGGCTACACCTTC
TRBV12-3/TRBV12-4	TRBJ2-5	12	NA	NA	CANKGLQETQYF	TGTGCCAACAAAGGGCTCCAAGAGACCCAGTACTTC
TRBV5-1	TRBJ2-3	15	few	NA	CASSLWGDSTDTQYF	TGCGCCAGCAGCTTGTGGGGTGACAGCACAGATACGCAGTATTTT
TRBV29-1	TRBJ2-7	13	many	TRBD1	CSVGQGVAYEQYF	TGCAGCGTCGGACAGGGGGTTGCCTACGAGCAGTACTTC
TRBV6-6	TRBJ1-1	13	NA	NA	CASRQVTGTEAFF	TGTGCCAGCAGGCAGGTCACCGGCACTGAAGCTTTCTTT
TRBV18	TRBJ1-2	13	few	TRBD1	CAGSPGTGYGYTF	TGTGCCGGCTCACCGGGGACAGGCTATGGCTACACCTTC
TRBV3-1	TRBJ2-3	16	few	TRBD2	CASSQELAGVQDTQYF	TGTGCCAGCAGCCAAGAACTAGCGGGGGTTCAGGATACGCAGTATTTT
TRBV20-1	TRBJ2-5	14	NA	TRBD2	CSGKRGGVQEIQYF	TGCAGTGGCAAGCGGGGGGGAGTCCAAGAGATCCAGTACTTC
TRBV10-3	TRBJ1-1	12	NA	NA	CAIRSGATEAFF	TGTGCCATCAGGTCTGGGGCCACTGAAGCTTTCTTT
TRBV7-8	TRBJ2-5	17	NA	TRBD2	CASSNRAGGPKLQTQYF	TGTGCCAGCAGTAATAGGGCGGGGGGCCCCAAGCTGCAGACCCAGTACTTC
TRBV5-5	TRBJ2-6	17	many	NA	CASSLEVRQAGANVLTF	TGTGCCAGCAGCTTGGAGGTGCGACAAGCTGGGGCCAACGTCCTGACTTTC
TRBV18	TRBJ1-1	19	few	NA	CASSPRSLTGDGVNTEAFF	TGTGCCAGCTCACCGCGTTCTCTAACAGGAGATGGGGTGAACACTGAAGCTTTCTTT
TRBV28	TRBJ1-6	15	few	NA	CASRLREPYNSPLHF	TGTGCCAGCCGCTTGAGGGAACCCTATAATTCACCCCTCCACTTT
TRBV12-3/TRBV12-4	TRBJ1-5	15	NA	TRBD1	CASRSGQGDNQPQHF	TGTGCCAGCAGGTCGGGACAGGGCGACAATCAGCCCCAGCATTTT
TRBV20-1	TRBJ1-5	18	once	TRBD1	CSAIGSGTGGEVNQPQHF	TGCAGTGCCATAGGTTCCGGGACAGGGGGCGAGGTCAATCAGCCCCAGCATTTT
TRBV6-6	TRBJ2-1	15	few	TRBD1	CASSYPLTGGNEQFF	TGTGCCAGCAGTTACCCCTTAACAGGGGGCAATGAGCAGTTCTTC
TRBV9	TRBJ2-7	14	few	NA	CASSPQTASYEQYF	TGTGCCAGCAGCCCCCAGACAGCATCCTACGAGCAGTACTTC
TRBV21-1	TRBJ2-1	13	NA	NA	CASSMGGYNEPFF	TGTGCCAGCAGCATGGGGGGCTACAATGAGCCGTTCTTC
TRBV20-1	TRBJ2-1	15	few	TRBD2	CSATLVGGDYNEQFF	TGCAGTGCAACCCTAGTTGGGGGGGACTACAATGAGCAGTTCTTC
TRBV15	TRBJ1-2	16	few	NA	CATSRVAGNSNYGYTF	TGTGCCACCAGCAGAGTAGCAGGGAACTCTAACTATGGCTACACCTTC
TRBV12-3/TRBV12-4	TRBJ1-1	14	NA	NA	CVATGVGVNTEAFF	TGTGTCGCGACCGGGGTGGGGGTGAACACTGAAGCTTTCTTT
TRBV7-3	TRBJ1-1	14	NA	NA	CASSFTGPNTEAFF	TGTGCCAGCAGCTTCACAGGGCCGAACACTGAAGCTTTCTTT
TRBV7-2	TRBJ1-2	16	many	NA	CASSLSFAGQTYGYTF	TGTGCCAGCAGCTTATCATTTGCGGGGCAGACCTATGGCTACACCTTC
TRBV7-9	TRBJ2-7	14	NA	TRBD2	CATRGAGSYNEQYF	TGTGCCACGAGAGGAGCGGGATCCTACAATGAGCAGTACTTC
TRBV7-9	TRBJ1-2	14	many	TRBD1	CASSSRGIGYGYTF	TGTGCCAGCAGCTCCAGGGGGATAGGCTATGGCTACACCTTC
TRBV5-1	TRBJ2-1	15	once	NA	CASARITGGVDEQFF	TGCGCCAGCGCCCGTATTACTGGCGGGGTGGATGAGCAGTTCTTC
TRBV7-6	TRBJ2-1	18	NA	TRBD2	CASSLASLAVEGYNEQFF	TGTGCCAGCAGCTTAGCCTCACTAGCGGTCGAGGGTTACAATGAGCAGTTCTTC
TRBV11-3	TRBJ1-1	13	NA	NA	CASSLGGEGEAFF	TGTGCCAGCAGCTTAGGTGGCGAGGGTGAAGCTTTCTTT
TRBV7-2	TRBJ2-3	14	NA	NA	CANGPGRIPDTQYF	TGCGCCAACGGCCCCGGGCGCATCCCAGATACGCAGTATTTT
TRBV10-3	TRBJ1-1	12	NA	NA	CAISESHTEAFF	TGTGCCATCAGTGAGTCTCACACTGAAGCTTTCTTT
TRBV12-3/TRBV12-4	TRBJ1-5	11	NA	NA	CASSPEGPQHF	TGTGCCAGCAGCCCAGAGGGGCCCCAGCATTTT
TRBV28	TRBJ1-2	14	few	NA	CASSPQGAPPISTF	TGTGCCAGCAGCCCCCAGGGTGCTCCCCCCATTAGCACCTTC